This TCR beta chain was documented in a study of post-analysis software for immune sequencing data (dated by TCRdb to 2015 to 2017). For context, the study as a whole: Recorded disease courses included relapsing-remitting, secondary progressive and progressive-relapsing multiple sclerosis, with some patients lacking subtype annotation. The patient repertoires were set against under 13 previously published healthy control repertoires from donors whose ages ranged from about 6 to 26 years. A subset of samples was prepared in parallel using single-end sample barcoding, then pooled and co-amplified after Illumina adapter ligation.

Here is what the overall study found, with its caveats: Patients showed significantly higher frequencies than controls for about 5 TRBV segments, among them TRBV5-6, TRBV5-1 and TRBV20-1. When samples were clustered directly using the F measure, samples prepared in the same batch co-clustered strongly, which prompted a batch-effect correction. The control group was slightly older than the multiple sclerosis patient group. Multiple sclerosis patients had significantly lower normalized Chao1 diversity than controls, a result that suggests substantial peripheral T-cell clonal expansion.

Concerning this clonotype: What antigen it recognizes has not been identified. The input lacks base qualities; no much larger clone sits a single base away.

To demonstrate the VDJtools post-analysis software, the study profiled TCR beta repertoires from the peripheral blood of around 13 young patients with multiple sclerosis. The multiple sclerosis patients were children and adolescents ranging in age from roughly 6 to 15 years. Relative to germline, V is 5 bases shorter and J is 3 bases shorter, with 19 bases between their ends. The CDR3 contains 15 residues, cysteine and phenylalanine counted. Only the CDR3 DNA stays, 45 bases, in frame from base 1. In the germline V gene (reference sequence), CDR1 corresponds to DFQATT and CDR2 to SNEGSKA. Receptor amplification or capture employed PCR. The instrument was an Illumina HiSeq 2500. To reduce PCR and sequencing biases, unique molecular identifiers were built into the TCR beta cDNA libraries. Every 1 to 10 million input T cells yielded approximately 500,000 cDNA molecules, meaning each molecule approximated one T cell. Patient libraries were prepared and sequenced with the same protocol used for the earlier healthy control dataset. Samples belonging to the same batch were prepared together, multiplexed and sequenced on a shared HiSeq lane. The published analysis was carried out like this. MIGEC handled the raw barcoded reads, throwing out single-read molecular identifier groups before consensus assembly and CDR3 extraction. Clonotype tables were post-analysed with VDJtools, and diversity was normalized by down-sampling all datasets to the smallest sample size. Repertoire overlap clustering matched CDR3 amino acid but not nucleotide sequences to correct batch-related cross-sample contamination. TCRdb reprocessed the public reads (quality trimming at Q25 with fastp, clone calling with MiXCR) and kept in-frame beta chains. All rows with the same CDR3 protein become a single entry with the most common DNA and genes. The V and J calls shown here were made by TCRdb, not taken from the authors' results. This sample comprises approximately 460,000 distinct CDR3 sequences, approximately 45% of them detected only once. The top ten clones comprise 9.5% to 13% of the sample.

Source material: blood. The TCR originated in a girl aged 10-17 years with multiple sclerosis. Rearrangement joined TRBV20-1 to TRBJ2-5; the D call is possibly TRBD1 or TRBD2, each sharing 5 bases. The DNA sequence is as follows: TGCAGTGCTTCTCCGGGGCCGGAGGTTAAAGAGACCCAGTACTTC. Protein translation: CSASPGPEVKETQYF.